This paragraph reports one TCR beta chain. What it binds is not known. These data belong to a study of T cell repertoires in cytomegalovirus infection. Study information: Newly reported HLA-C-restricted and thoroughly characterized HLA-B-restricted CMV epitopes were employed. Indications of both CMV infection and matching HLA type were provided by public TCR beta signatures.

CDR1 SEHNR and CDR2 FQNEAQ come from the germline V gene (reference sequence). Germline trimming cut 3 bases from V and 10 bases from J; bases unmatched to any gene: 9. CDR3 size: 16 residues. TCRdb redid the calling of the reads with MiXCR, one entry per CDR3 protein. The sample has fewer than 350,000 distinct CDR3 sequences, just under 30% seen once. Regarding the study as a whole: Using cumulative public TCR beta family frequency, the authors identified those who carried CMV together with the relevant HLA. HLA-C-restricted CMV-specific TCR beta clonotypes prevailed in the ex vivo response.

V usage is TRBV7-9 and J usage is TRBJ1-6; 10 positions match TRBD1. This specimen consisted of cultured PBMCs, obtained from culture after CMV antigen stimulation. This TCR derives from a human donor in good health (CMV status not recorded). Some clones in this sample may be carry-over from other donors' samples. This CDR3 reads CASSLGQGNVESPLHF. CDR3 in DNA: TGTGCCAGCAGCTTGGGACAGGGGAACGTGGAGTCACCCCTCCACTTT.